This T cell receptor (beta chain) was sequenced during a study of blood T cell repertoires in COVID-19. Overall study: T cells, B-cell-depleted T cells, or PBMCs provided the cDNA or gDNA that served as material.

Looked up from germline, CDR1 is MGHDK and CDR2 is SYGVNS. The CDR3 sequence is 14 residues long. Trimming removed 5 bases at V and 4 bases at J, with 13 bases between. The assay was immunoSEQ multiplex PCR, and TCRdb's table has in-frame clones only and misses some. The data show 200,000 to 250,000 clones, 80% to 90% seen once. J is TRBJ2-3 and V is TRBV25-1, with D possibly being TRBD2 (5 bases). Source material: peripheral blood. This clonotype originated in a man in his fifties or sixties with acute or convalescent COVID-19. This CDR3 reads CASSNPSPSDTQYF. The CDR3 bases are TGTGCCAGCAGTAATCCTAGCCCCTCAGATACGCAGTATTTT.